This T cell receptor (beta chain) is from a study of blood T cell repertoires in COVID-19. The repertoire was sequenced with immunoSEQ multiplex PCR; TCRdb's copy has only in-frame clones and lacks some. Of about 370,000 clones listed, around 91% were seen once; the top ten hold about 1%. CDR3 length: 15 amino acids. V lost 2 bases to trimming and J lost 10 bases, with 15 bases between them. From germline, CDR1 is MNHNS and CDR2 SASEGT. The chain uses TRBV6-1 and TRBJ1-6, with D perhaps matching TRBD1 (5 bases). The receptor was isolated from a man aged 18 to 30 who had recovered from COVID-19. Specimen: PBMCs or T cells enriched from blood (not recorded which). As DNA, the CDR3 is TGTGCCAGCAGTGAACGGGGGGTATTGAACTCACCCCTCCACTTT. It translates to CASSERGVLNSPLHF.